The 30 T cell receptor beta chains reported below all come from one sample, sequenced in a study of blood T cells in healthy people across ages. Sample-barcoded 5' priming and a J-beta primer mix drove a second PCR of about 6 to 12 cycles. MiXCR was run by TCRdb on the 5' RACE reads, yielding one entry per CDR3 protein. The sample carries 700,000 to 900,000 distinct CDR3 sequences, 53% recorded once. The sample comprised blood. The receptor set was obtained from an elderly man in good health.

The CDR3 nucleotides read TGTGCTAGTGGTCAATCCTCCGGGACAGGGGGCTCCAATGAGCAGTTCTTC. Its translation is CASGQSSGTGGSNEQFF. The genes are TRBV12-5 and TRBJ2-1; 12 bases line up with TRBD1. CDR1 is LGHNT, CDR2 FRNRAP, per germline. The length of the CDR3 is 17 residues. Unmatched junction bases numbered 11, after V lost 5 bases and J lost 6 bases. The full variable domain, its missing parts supplied by reference TRBV12-5 and TRBJ2-1, is DARVTQTPRHKVTEMGQEVTMRCQPILGHNTVFWYRQTMMQGLELLAYFRNRAPLDDSGMPKDRFSAEMPDATLATLKIQPSEPRDSAVYFCASGQSSGTGGSNEQFFGPGTRLTVL.

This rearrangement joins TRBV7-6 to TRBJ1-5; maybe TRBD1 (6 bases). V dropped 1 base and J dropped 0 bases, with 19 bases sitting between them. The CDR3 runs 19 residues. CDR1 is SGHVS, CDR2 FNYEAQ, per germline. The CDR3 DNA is TGTGCCAGCAGCTTAGTTCCCCCCACAGGGCCATATAGCAATCAGCCCCAGCATTTT. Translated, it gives CASSLVPPTGPYSNQPQHF.

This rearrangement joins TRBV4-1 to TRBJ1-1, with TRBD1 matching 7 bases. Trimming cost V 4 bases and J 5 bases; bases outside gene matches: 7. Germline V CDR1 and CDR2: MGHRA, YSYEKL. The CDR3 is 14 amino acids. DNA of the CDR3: TGCGCCAGCAGCCGAGGGGGCCTGGGGACTGAAGCTTTCTTT. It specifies CASSRGGLGTEAFF.

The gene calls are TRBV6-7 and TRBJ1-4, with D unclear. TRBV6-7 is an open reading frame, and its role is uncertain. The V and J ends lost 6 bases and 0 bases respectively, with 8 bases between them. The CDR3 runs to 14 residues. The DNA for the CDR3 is TGTGCCAGCAGCTATGGATCAACTAATGAAAAACTGTTTTTT. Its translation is CASSYGSTNEKLFF.

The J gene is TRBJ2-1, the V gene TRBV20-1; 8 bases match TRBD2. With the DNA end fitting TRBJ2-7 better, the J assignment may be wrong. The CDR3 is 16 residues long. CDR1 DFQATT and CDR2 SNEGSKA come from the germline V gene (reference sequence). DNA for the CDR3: TGCAGTGCTAGAGTCGACAGGACTAGCTCCTACAATGAGCAGTACTTC. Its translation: CSARVDRTSSYNEQYF.

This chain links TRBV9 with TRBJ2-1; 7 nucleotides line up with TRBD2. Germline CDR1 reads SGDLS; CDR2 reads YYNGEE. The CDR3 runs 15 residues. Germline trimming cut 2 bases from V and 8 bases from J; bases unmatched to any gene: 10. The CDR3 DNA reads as TGTGCCAGCAGCGTCAGGACTAGGCCGGGGGATGAGCAGTTCTTC. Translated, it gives CASSVRTRPGDEQFF.

In nucleotides, the CDR3 is TGTGCCAGCAGCTTAGAGGGGCTAGCGGGGGAGCTGTTTTTT. This gives the protein CASSLEGLAGELFF. This chain joins TRBV11-3 and TRBJ2-2, with D possibly TRBD2 on 6 matching bases. Trimming shortened V by 0 bases and J by 8 bases, and 10 bases separated the two germline ends. This CDR3 has 14 amino acids. CDR1 is SGHNT, CDR2 YENEEA, per germline.

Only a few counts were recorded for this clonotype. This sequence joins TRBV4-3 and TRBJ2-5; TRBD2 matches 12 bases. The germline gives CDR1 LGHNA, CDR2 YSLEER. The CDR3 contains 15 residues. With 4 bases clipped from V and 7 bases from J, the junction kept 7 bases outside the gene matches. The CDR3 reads CASSPRLAGAGTQYF. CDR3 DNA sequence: TGCGCCAGCAGCCCAAGACTAGCGGGGGCAGGGACCCAGTACTTC.

The CDR3 reads CASSWGLAGESPYNEQFF. CDR3 nucleotides: TGCGCCAGCAGCTGGGGACTAGCGGGAGAATCCCCCTACAATGAGCAGTTCTTC. The chain uses TRBV5-1 and TRBJ2-1, with 14 bases matching TRBD2. Germline CDR1 SGHRS, CDR2 YFSETQ. J was trimmed by 2 bases and V by 3 bases; bases with no gene match: 7. The CDR3 loop spans 18 amino acids.

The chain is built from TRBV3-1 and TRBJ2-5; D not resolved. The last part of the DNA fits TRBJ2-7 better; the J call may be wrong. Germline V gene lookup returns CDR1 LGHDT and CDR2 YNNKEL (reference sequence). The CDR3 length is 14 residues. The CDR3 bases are TGTGCCAGCAGCCAAAGACAACAGACTTACGAGCAGTACTTC. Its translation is CASSQRQQTYEQYF.

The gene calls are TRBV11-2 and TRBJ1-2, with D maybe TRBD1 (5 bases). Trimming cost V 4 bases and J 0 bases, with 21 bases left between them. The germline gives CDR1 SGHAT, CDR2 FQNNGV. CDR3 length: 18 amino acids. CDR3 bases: TGTGCCAGCAGCTCGGGTCAGCGGACACACCTAGCTAACTATGGCTACACCTTC. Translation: CASSSGQRTHLANYGYTF.

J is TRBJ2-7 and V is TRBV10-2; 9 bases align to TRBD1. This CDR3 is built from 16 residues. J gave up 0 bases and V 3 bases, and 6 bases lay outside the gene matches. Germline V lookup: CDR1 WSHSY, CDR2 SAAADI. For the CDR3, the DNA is TGCGCCAGCAGTGATTGGACAGGGGCGTCCTCCTACGAGCAGTACTTC. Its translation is CASSDWTGASSYEQYF.

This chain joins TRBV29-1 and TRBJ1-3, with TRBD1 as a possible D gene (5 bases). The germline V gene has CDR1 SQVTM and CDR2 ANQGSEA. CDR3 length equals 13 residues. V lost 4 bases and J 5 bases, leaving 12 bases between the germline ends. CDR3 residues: CSVVVSGRNTIYF. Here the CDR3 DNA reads TGCAGCGTTGTCGTGTCAGGGCGAAACACCATATATTTT.

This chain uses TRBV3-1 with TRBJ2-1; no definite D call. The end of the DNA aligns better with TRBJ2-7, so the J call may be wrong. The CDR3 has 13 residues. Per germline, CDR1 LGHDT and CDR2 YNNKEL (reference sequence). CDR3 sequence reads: CASSQDIHNEQYF. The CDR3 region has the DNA TGTGCCAGCAGCCAAGATATACACAATGAGCAGTACTTC.

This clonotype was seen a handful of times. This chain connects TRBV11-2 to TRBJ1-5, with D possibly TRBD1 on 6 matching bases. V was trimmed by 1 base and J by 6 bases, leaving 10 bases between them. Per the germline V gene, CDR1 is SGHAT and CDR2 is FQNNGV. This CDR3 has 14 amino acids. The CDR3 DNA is TGTGCCAGCAGCTTAGGGGGGCCGCGTCAGCCCCAGCATTTT. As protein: CASSLGGPRQPQHF.

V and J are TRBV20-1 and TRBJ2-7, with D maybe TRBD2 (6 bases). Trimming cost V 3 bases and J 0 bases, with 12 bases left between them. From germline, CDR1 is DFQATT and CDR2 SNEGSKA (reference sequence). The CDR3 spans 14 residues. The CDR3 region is CSASPAGSSYEQYF. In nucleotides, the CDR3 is TGCAGTGCTAGTCCAGCGGGTAGCTCCTACGAGCAGTACTTC.

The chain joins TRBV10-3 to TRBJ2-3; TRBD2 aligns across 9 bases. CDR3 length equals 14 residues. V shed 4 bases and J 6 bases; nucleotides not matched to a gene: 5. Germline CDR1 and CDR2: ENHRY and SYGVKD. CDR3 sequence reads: CAISVAGDGDTQYF. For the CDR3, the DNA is TGTGCCATCAGTGTAGCGGGAGACGGTGATACGCAGTATTTT.

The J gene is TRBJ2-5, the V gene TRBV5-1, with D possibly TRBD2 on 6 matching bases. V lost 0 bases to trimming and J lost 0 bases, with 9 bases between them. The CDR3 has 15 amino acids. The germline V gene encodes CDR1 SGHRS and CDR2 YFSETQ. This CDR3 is CASSLAWGDQETQYF. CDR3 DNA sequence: TGCGCCAGCAGCTTGGCGTGGGGGGACCAAGAGACCCAGTACTTC.

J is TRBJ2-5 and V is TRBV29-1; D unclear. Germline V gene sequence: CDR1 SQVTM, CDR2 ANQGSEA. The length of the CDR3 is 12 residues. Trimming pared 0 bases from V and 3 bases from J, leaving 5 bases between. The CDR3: CSVEDREETQYF. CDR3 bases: TGCAGCGTTGAAGATCGGGAAGAGACCCAGTACTTC.

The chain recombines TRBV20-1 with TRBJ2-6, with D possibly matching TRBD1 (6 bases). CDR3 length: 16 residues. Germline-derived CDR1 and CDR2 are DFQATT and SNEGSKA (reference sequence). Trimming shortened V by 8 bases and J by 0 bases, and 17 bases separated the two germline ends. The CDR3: CSIQGPGSSGANVLTF. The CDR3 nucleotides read TGCAGTATACAGGGCCCGGGCTCCTCTGGGGCCAACGTCCTGACTTTC.

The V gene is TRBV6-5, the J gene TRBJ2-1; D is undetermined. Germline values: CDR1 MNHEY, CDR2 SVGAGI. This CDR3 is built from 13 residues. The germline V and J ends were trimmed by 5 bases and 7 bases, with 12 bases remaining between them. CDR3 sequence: CASSLFPPNEQFF. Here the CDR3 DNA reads TGTGCCAGCAGTCTTTTCCCCCCTAATGAGCAGTTCTTC.

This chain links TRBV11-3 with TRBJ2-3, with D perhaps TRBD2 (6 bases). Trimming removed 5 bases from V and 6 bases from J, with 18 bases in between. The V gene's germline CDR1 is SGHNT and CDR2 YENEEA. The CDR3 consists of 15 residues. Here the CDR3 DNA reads TGTGCCAGCAGCCCGGGACTCCTCGAGGTGGATACGCAGTATTTT. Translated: CASSPGLLEVDTQYF.

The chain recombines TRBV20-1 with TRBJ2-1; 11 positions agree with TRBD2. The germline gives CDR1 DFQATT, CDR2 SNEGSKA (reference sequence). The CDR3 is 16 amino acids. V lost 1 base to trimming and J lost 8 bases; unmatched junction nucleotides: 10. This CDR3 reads CSARAALAGGSDEQFF. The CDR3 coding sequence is TGCAGTGCTAGAGCCGCGCTAGCGGGAGGTTCAGATGAGCAGTTCTTC.

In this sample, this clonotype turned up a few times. The CDR3 spells CASSRGNQPQHF. The CDR3 DNA sequence: TGTGCCAGCAGCCGTGGCAATCAGCCCCAGCATTTT. The chain recombines TRBV3-1 with TRBJ1-5; no definite D call. V lost 4 bases to trimming and J lost 2 bases, with 3 bases between them. The length of the CDR3 is 12 residues. Per the germline V gene, CDR1 is LGHDT and CDR2 is YNNKEL (reference sequence).

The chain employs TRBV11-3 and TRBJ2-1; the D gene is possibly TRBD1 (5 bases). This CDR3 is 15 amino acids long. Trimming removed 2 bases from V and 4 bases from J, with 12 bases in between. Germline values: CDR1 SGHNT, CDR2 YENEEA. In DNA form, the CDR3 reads TGTGCCAGCAGCTTATGGTCTACAGGATACAATGAGCAGTTCTTC. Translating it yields CASSLWSTGYNEQFF. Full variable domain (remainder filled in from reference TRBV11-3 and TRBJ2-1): EAGVVQSPRYKIIEKKQPVAFWCNPISGHNTLYWYLQNLGQGPELLIRYENEEAVDDSQLPKDRFSAERLKGVDSTLKIQPAELGDSAVYLCASSLWSTGYNEQFFGPGTRLTVL.

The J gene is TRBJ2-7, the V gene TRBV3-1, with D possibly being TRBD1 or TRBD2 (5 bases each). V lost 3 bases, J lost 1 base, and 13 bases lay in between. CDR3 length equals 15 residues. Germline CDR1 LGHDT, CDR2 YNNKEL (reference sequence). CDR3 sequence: CASSHPGPSSYEQYF. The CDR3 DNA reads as TGTGCCAGCAGCCACCCGGGACCCTCGTCCTACGAGCAGTACTTC.

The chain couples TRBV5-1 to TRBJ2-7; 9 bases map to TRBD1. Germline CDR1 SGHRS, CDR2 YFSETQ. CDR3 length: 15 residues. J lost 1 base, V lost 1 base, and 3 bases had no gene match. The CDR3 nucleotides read TGCGCCAGCAGCTTGTTACAGGGGGCTTCCTACGAGCAGTACTTC. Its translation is CASSLLQGASYEQYF.

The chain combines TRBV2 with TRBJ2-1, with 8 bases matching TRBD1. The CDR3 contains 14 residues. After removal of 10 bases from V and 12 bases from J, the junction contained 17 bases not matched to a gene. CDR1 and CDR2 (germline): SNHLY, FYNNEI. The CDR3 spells CATKGQALQLGQFF. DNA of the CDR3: TGTGCCACCAAGGGACAGGCCCTACAATTAGGGCAGTTCTTC. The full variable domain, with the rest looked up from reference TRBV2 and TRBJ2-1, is EPEVTQTPSHQVTQMGQEVILRCVPISNHLYFYWYRQILGQKVEFLVSFYNNEISEKSEIFDDQFSVERPDGSNFTLKIRSTKLEDSAMYFCATKGQALQLGQFFGPGTRLTVL.

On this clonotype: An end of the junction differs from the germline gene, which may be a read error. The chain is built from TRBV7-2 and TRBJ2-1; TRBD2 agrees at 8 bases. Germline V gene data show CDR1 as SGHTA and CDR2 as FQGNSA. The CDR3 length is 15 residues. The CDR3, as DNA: TGTGCCAGCAGCTTAATCAGCGGGAGTTTAGATGAGCGGTTCTTC. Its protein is CASSLISGSLDERFF.

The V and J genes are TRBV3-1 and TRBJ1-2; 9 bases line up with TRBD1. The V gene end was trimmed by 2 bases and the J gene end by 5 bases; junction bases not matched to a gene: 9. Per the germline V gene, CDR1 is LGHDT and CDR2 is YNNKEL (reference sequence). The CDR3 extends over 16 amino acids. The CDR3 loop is CASSQPGQGRWYGYTF. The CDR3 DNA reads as TGTGCCAGCAGCCAACCGGGACAGGGAAGATGGTATGGCTACACCTTC.